This passage covers 18 T cell receptor beta chains from one sample sequenced in a study of CD8+CD57+ T cells in acquired aplastic anemia (dated by TCRdb to the late 2010s). These reads were obtained on an Illumina HiSeq 2000. Profiling of TCR beta VDJ combinations and CDR3 sequences used genomic DNA as the template. In TCRdb, the public reads were trimmed at Q25 with fastp and aligned with MiXCR, with productive beta chains retained. Each entry is one CDR3 protein sequence, shown with its most common DNA and genes. This sample holds about 110,000 distinct CDR3 sequences; approximately 48% were observed only once. Of the sample, around a third is held by the ten largest clones. The sample comprised sorted CD4+, CD8+, or CD8+CD57+ T cells (not recorded which) from PBMCs. Receptors originate from a human donor in good health, serving as a control.

V gene TRBV10-3 combines with J gene TRBJ1-1, with 7 bases aligning to TRBD1. The CDR3 is 16 amino acids. V lost 11 bases, J lost 4 bases, and 19 bases stayed unmatched. Germline V CDR1 and CDR2: ENHRY, SYGVKD. The CDR3 nucleotides are TGTGCCTCAGGAGAAGGGGGCGTCGGGTTGAGCACTGAAGCTTTCTTT. Translating gives CASGEGGVGLSTEAFF.

The chain couples TRBV29-1 to TRBJ2-7; the match to TRBD1 covers 11 bases. Germline V gene lookup returns CDR1 SQVTM and CDR2 ANQGSEA. V shed 0 bases and J 7 bases; nucleotides not matched to a gene: 8. The CDR3 is 15 amino acids. The CDR3 DNA reads TGCAGCGTTGAAGAACGGGACAGGGGGGCCTCTGAGCAGTACTTC. It translates to CSVEERDRGASEQYF.

The J gene is TRBJ1-1, the V gene TRBV9, with D possibly matching TRBD1 (5 bases). The CDR3 runs to 15 residues. Trimming took 4 bases from V and 1 from J, leaving 14 bases between them. CDR1 SGDLS and CDR2 YYNGEE come from the germline V gene. The CDR3 coding sequence is TGTGCCAGCAGCCCCCTGGGGGAAGGGAACACTGAAGCTTTCTTT. Protein sequence: CASSPLGEGNTEAFF.

This clonotype has a handful of counts. The chain couples TRBV29-1 to TRBJ1-3, with a weak D call TRBD1 (6 bases). Germline assignment: CDR1 SQVTM and CDR2 ANQGSEA. The CDR3 spans 14 residues. V dropped 2 bases and J dropped 2 bases, with 10 bases sitting between them. This CDR3 reads CSVERGGPGNTIYF. The CDR3 nucleotides are TGCAGCGTTGAAAGGGGGGGCCCTGGAAACACCATATATTTT.

The rearrangement joins TRBV19 to TRBJ1-1, with TRBD1 matching 10 bases. Germline trimming cut 5 bases from V and 4 bases from J; bases unmatched to any gene: 7. The CDR3 length is 15 residues. Germline values: CDR1 LNHDA, CDR2 SQIVND (reference sequence). In DNA, the CDR3 is TGTGCCAGTAGTCTCCGGGACAGGGGACCCACTGAAGCTTTCTTT. Translating it yields CASSLRDRGPTEAFF.

This clonotype has a count of ten or more. The chain uses TRBV4-3 and TRBJ1-1, with TRBD1 as a possible D gene (6 bases). Trimming pared 0 bases from V and 5 bases from J, leaving 10 bases between. Germline loops: CDR1 LGHNA, CDR2 YSLEER. The CDR3 has 14 residues. The CDR3 reads CASSQEGAGTEAFF. CDR3 bases: TGCGCCAGCAGCCAAGAGGGGGCAGGAACTGAAGCTTTCTTT.

This chain connects TRBV10-3 to TRBJ2-7; D may be TRBD2 (5 bases). Trimming took off 2 bases at V and 2 bases at J, with 13 bases between the two ends. The CDR3 has 15 residues. Germline V gene lookup returns CDR1 ENHRY and CDR2 SYGVKD. This CDR3 reads CAISETLERAYEQYF. The CDR3 DNA reads as TGTGCCATCAGTGAGACCCTCGAGAGGGCCTACGAGCAGTACTTC.

This clonotype was seen many times. This chain links TRBV6-5 with TRBJ1-1; the D is unclear. Per germline, CDR1 MNHEY and CDR2 SVGAGI. The V end lost 5 bases, the J end lost 4 bases, and 8 bases lay between the germline ends. There are 12 residues in the CDR3. CDR3 protein: CASSDLVTEAFF. In nucleotides, the CDR3 is TGTGCCAGCAGTGACCTGGTCACTGAAGCTTTCTTT.

This clonotype occurred many times. The rearrangement links TRBV14 to TRBJ1-1, with D unclear. The CDR3 has 13 amino acids. Trimming took 4 bases from V and 1 from J, leaving 7 bases between them. Germline-derived CDR1 and CDR2 are SGHDN and FVKESK. CDR3 amino acids: CASSPLPNTEAFF. The CDR3 DNA sequence: TGTGCCAGCAGCCCCTTGCCGAACACTGAAGCTTTCTTT.

The chain has TRBV5-5 and TRBJ2-7; 11 nucleotides agree with TRBD2. V was pared by 1 base and J by 5 bases, with 2 bases of the junction left unmatched. This CDR3 contains 14 residues. CDR1 is SGHKS, CDR2 YYEKEE, per germline (reference sequence). For the CDR3, the DNA is TGTGCCAGCAGCTTGAAGACTAGCGGGGACGAGCAGTACTTC. Translated: CASSLKTSGDEQYF. The full variable domain, completed using reference TRBV5-5 and TRBJ2-7, is DAGVTQSPTHLIKTRGQQVTLRCSPISGHKSVSWYQQVLGQGPQFIFQYYEKEERGRGNFPDRFSARQFPNYSSELNVNALLLGDSALYLCASSLKTSGDEQYFGPGTRLTVT.

The gene calls are TRBV10-3 and TRBJ1-1; no definite D call. Per the germline V gene, CDR1 is ENHRY and CDR2 is SYGVKD. CDR3 length: 14 residues. V was shortened by 2 bases and J by 3 bases, with 10 bases between the two germline ends. The CDR3 reads CAISEVRSDTEAFF. For the CDR3, the DNA is TGTGCCATCAGTGAGGTTAGGAGCGACACTGAAGCTTTCTTT.

The chain recombines TRBV7-2 with TRBJ1-1; D remains ambiguous. The V end lost 4 bases, the J end lost 3 bases, and 9 bases lay between the germline ends. Germline CDR1 is SGHTA and CDR2 is FQGNSA. CDR3 length: 13 amino acids. CDR3 in amino acids: CASSSDGYTEAFF. CDR3 sequence (DNA): TGTGCCAGCAGCTCCGACGGATACACTGAAGCTTTCTTT.

The V call is TRBV10-3, the J call TRBJ1-2, with 7 bases fitting TRBD1. V trimming: 6 bases; J trimming: 6 bases; junction bases outside the gene matches: 4. This CDR3 spans 12 amino acids. Germline CDR1 is ENHRY and CDR2 is SYGVKD. CDR3: CAIRRQGHGYTF. The CDR3 nucleotides are TGTGCCATCAGGAGACAGGGACATGGCTACACCTTC.

CDR3 coding DNA: TGCGCCAGCACCTTCGACAGGGGTTCCTACGAGCAGTACTTC. Amino acid sequence: CASTFDRGSYEQYF. The V call is TRBV10-1, the J call TRBJ2-7; the match to TRBD1 covers 8 bases. CDR1 is WNHNN, CDR2 SYGVQD, per germline (reference sequence). Trimming took 7 bases from V and 1 from J; bases not matched to a gene: 6. The length of the CDR3 is 14 residues.

The chain is built from TRBV11-3 and TRBJ2-1; D gene uncertain. CDR3 length equals 13 residues. V dropped 1 base and J dropped 9 bases, with 10 bases sitting between them. Germline V gene lookup returns CDR1 SGHNT and CDR2 YENEEA. Here the CDR3 reads CASSLGPRVEQFF. In DNA form, the CDR3 reads TGTGCCAGCAGCTTAGGTCCAAGAGTTGAGCAGTTCTTC.

The rearrangement links TRBV15 to TRBJ1-1, with D possibly TRBD1 on 6 matching bases. Germline V lookup: CDR1 LNHNV, CDR2 YYDKDF (reference sequence). This CDR3 is 14 amino acids long. V gave up 5 bases and J gave up 0 bases, with 10 bases separating them. CDR3 nucleotide sequence: TGTGCCACCAGCGTACGACAGGTGAACACTGAAGCTTTCTTT. Protein sequence: CATSVRQVNTEAFF.

This clonotype has a count of ten or more. The V call is TRBV6-1, the J call TRBJ1-6; D is undetermined. The CDR3 length is 17 residues. V dropped 2 bases and J dropped 7 bases, with 18 bases sitting between them. The germline V gene encodes CDR1 MNHNS and CDR2 SASEGT. The CDR3 nucleotides read TGTGCCAGCAGTGAATCTTGGGTTGGTTCGGAAAATTCACCCCTCCACTTT. Protein sequence: CASSESWVGSENSPLHF.

CDR3 sequence: CASSFAGATLTLGYGYTF. Here the CDR3 DNA reads TGCGCCAGCAGCTTCGCAGGGGCCACTCTCACGTTGGGATATGGCTACACCTTC. This chain uses TRBV5-1 with TRBJ1-2, with D perhaps matching TRBD1 (6 bases). V was trimmed by 2 bases and J by 5 bases, leaving 25 bases between them. Germline V gene sequence: CDR1 SGHRS, CDR2 YFSETQ. CDR3 length: 18 residues.